The rows below give T cell receptor beta chains drawn from one sample of a study of shared clonotypes between healthy human individuals. The data were produced by immunoSEQ multiplex PCR, yet TCRdb's version contains in-frame clones alone and is incomplete. Here the sample spans millions of clones, about 92% being singletons. Material: naive CD4+ T cells from PBMCs. Receptors originate from a man aged 18-30 years in good health. Some clones in this sample may be carry-over from other donors' samples. Both conserved end residues are part of each CDR3.

j_gene: TRBJ2-5
v_gene: TRBV7-9
CDR3aa: CASSLMSSRETQYF

j_gene: TRBJ1-2
v_gene: TRBV4-2
CDR3aa: CASSPPGQEIYGYTF

j_gene: TRBJ1-1
v_gene: TRBV18
CDR3aa: CASSPVGDTEAFF

j_gene: TRBJ2-1
v_gene: TRBV18
CDR3aa: CASHTDNEQFF

j_gene: TRBJ2-1
v_gene: TRBV5-1
CDR3aa: CASSWMSSLSYNEQFF

j_gene: TRBJ2-2
v_gene: TRBV10-3
CDR3aa: CAINDMPGTSVHNTGELFF

j_gene: TRBJ2-3
v_gene: TRBV30
CDR3aa: CAWSRTILSSTDTQYF

j_gene: TRBJ2-1
v_gene: TRBV28
CDR3aa: CASRLGQRYYNEQFF

j_gene: TRBJ1-2
v_gene: TRBV11-2
CDR3aa: CASSPDMNYGYTF

j_gene: TRBJ2-7
v_gene: TRBV4-3
CDR3aa: CASSQVAGGSSYEQYF

j_gene: TRBJ1-1
v_gene: TRBV5-8
CDR3aa: CASLGQGASKAFF

j_gene: TRBJ2-4
v_gene: TRBV6-6
CDR3aa: CASSYRQGDKNIQYF

j_gene: TRBJ2-7
v_gene: TRBV30
CDR3aa: CAWRGQVSSYEQYF

j_gene: TRBJ2-7
v_gene: TRBV18
CDR3aa: CASHTRGVYEQYF

j_gene: TRBJ2-3
v_gene: TRBV4-1
CDR3aa: CASSQDLWMSGGSTDTQYF

j_gene: TRBJ2-3
v_gene: TRBV9
CDR3aa: CASSWDVKTDTQYF

j_gene: TRBJ1-2
v_gene: TRBV28
CDR3aa: CASSLPGGGYTF

j_gene: TRBJ1-2
v_gene: TRBV5-6
CDR3aa: CASTLGEVNYGYTF

j_gene: TRBJ2-1
v_gene: TRBV28
CDR3aa: CASRSLWGNEQFF

j_gene: TRBJ2-7
v_gene: TRBV9
CDR3aa: CASSVASVAGEQYF

j_gene: TRBJ2-5
v_gene: TRBV28
CDR3aa: CASSRPGTGQETQYF

j_gene: TRBJ1-5
v_gene: TRBV19
CDR3aa: CASSTHPGGGQPQHF

j_gene: TRBJ2-4
v_gene: TRBV7-9
CDR3aa: CASSLALGTGSHIQYF

j_gene: TRBJ2-3
v_gene: TRBV19
CDR3aa: CASSSSGGTDTQYF

j_gene: TRBJ2-7
v_gene: TRBV5-1
CDR3aa: CASGRSSYEQYF

j_gene: TRBJ1-2
v_gene: TRBV4-2
CDR3aa: CASSQDVQGRFYGYTF

j_gene: TRBJ2-2
v_gene: TRBV28
CDR3aa: CASSGASGNTGELFF

j_gene: TRBJ1-4
v_gene: TRBV7-9
CDR3aa: CASSLAGTGKGEKLFF

j_gene: TRBJ2-1
v_gene: TRBV18
CDR3aa: CASSPTQLAEGSYNEQFF

j_gene: TRBJ2-1
v_gene: TRBV2
CDR3aa: CASSERRGGEQFF

j_gene: TRBJ2-3
v_gene: TRBV5-4
CDR3aa: CASSPRWQGDTDTQYF

j_gene: TRBJ1-1
v_gene: TRBV28
CDR3aa: CASSIPWGGNTEAFF

j_gene: TRBJ1-2
v_gene: TRBV30
CDR3aa: CAWSLNRVGGYTF

j_gene: TRBJ2-2
v_gene: TRBV27
CDR3aa: CASSLSRGYTGELFF

j_gene: TRBJ2-1
v_gene: TRBV5-1
CDR3aa: CASSPGTSGRDDEQFF

j_gene: TRBJ2-4
v_gene: TRBV29-1
CDR3aa: CSVLGDSNIQYF

j_gene: TRBJ2-7
v_gene: TRBV2
CDR3aa: CASSEEGEQYF

j_gene: TRBJ2-7
v_gene: TRBV4-2
CDR3aa: CASSQGPGGFEQYF

j_gene: TRBJ2-3
v_gene: TRBV9
CDR3aa: CASSVHGQLAGGPTDTQYF

j_gene: TRBJ2-5
v_gene: TRBV5-1
CDR3aa: CASSTGPGAGKETQYF

j_gene: TRBJ2-5
v_gene: TRBV7-2
CDR3aa: CASSSLSQGQETQYF

j_gene: TRBJ2-2
v_gene: TRBV7-2
CDR3aa: CASSFGVPGELFF

j_gene: TRBJ1-5
v_gene: TRBV21-1
CDR3aa: CASSKARRESNQPQHF

j_gene: TRBJ2-7
v_gene: TRBV5-1
CDR3aa: CASSLAWGGTYEQYF

j_gene: TRBJ1-1
v_gene: TRBV5-1
CDR3aa: CASSLEGYGNTEAFF

j_gene: TRBJ2-7
v_gene: TRBV9
CDR3aa: CASSVLSGVAYEQYF

j_gene: TRBJ2-2
v_gene: TRBV19
CDR3aa: CASSVVAGGPSGELFF

j_gene: TRBJ2-3
v_gene: TRBV28
CDR3aa: CASSFGGTGRSDTQYF

j_gene: TRBJ2-1
v_gene: TRBV6-1
CDR3aa: CASRAGNEQFF

j_gene: TRBJ1-2
v_gene: TRBV5-1
CDR3aa: CASSLEGSPLYYGYTF

j_gene: TRBJ2-1
v_gene: TRBV28
CDR3aa: CASSGSWGQQFF

j_gene: TRBJ1-2
v_gene: TRBV28
CDR3aa: CASSLRQGYNYGYTF

j_gene: TRBJ1-5
v_gene: TRBV28
CDR3aa: CASSRTNDQPQHF

j_gene: TRBJ2-7
v_gene: TRBV11-3
CDR3aa: CASSWGVGEQYF

j_gene: TRBJ2-2
v_gene: TRBV28
CDR3aa: CASSLRSGGRLATGELFF

j_gene: TRBJ1-2
v_gene: TRBV28
CDR3aa: CASSPGQGTGYTF

j_gene: TRBJ2-1
v_gene: TRBV18
CDR3aa: CASSPSTSGDYNEQFF

j_gene: TRBJ2-7
v_gene: TRBV28
CDR3aa: CASSRRTYEQYF

j_gene: TRBJ2-7
v_gene: TRBV6-6
CDR3aa: CASSDSYEQYF

j_gene: TRBJ1-3
v_gene: TRBV4-1
CDR3aa: CASSRRNGLRGGGNTIYF